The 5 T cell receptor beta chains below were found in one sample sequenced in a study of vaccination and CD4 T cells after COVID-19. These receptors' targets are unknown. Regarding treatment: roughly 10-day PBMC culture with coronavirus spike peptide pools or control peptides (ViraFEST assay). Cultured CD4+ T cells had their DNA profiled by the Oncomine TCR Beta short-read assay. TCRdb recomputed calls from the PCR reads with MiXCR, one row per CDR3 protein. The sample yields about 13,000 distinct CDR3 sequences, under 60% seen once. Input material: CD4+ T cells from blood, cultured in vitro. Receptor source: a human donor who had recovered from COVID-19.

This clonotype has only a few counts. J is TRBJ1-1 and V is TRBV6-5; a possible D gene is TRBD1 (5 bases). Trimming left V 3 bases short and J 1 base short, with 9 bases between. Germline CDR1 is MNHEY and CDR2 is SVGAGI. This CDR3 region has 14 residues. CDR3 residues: CASSYTRGNTEAFF. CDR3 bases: TGTGCCAGCAGTTATACTAGGGGGAACACTGAAGCTTTCTTT.

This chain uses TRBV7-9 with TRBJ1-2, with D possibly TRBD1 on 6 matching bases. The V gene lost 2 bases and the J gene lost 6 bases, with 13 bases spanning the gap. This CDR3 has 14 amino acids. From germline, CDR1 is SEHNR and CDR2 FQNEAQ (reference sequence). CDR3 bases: TGTGCCAGCAGCTTAACAGGGTTTAATGATGGCTACACCTTC. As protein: CASSLTGFNDGYTF.

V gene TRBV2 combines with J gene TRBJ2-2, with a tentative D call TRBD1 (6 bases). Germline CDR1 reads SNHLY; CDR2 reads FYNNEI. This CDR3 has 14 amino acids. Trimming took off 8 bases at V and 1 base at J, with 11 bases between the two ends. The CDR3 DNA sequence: TGTGCCAGCCTCAGGGGCATGAACACCGGGGAGCTGTTTTTT. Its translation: CASLRGMNTGELFF.

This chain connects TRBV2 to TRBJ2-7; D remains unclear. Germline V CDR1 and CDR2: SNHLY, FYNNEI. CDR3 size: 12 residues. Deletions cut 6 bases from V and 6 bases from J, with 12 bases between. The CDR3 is CASSPDIGEQYF. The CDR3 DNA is TGTGCCAGCAGCCCAGACATAGGCGAGCAGTACTTC. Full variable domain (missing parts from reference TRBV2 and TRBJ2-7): EPEVTQTPSHQVTQMGQEVILRCVPISNHLYFYWYRQILGQKVEFLVSFYNNEISEKSEIFDDQFSVERPDGSNFTLKIRSTKLEDSAMYFCASSPDIGEQYFGPGTRLTVT.

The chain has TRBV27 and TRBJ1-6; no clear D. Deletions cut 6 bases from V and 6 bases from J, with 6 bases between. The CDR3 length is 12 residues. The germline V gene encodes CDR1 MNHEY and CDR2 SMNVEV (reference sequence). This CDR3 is CASRRSNSPLHF. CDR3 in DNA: TGTGCCAGCAGGCGAAGTAATTCACCCCTCCACTTT.